The clone carrying this T cell receptor beta chain was seen a single time. Antigen unknown. This sample was taken from a study of immune cell composition in non-small cell lung cancer. Study results and limitations: No significant correlation existed between pack-years smoked and tumour clonality. It was not proven that tumour-reactive clones equal dominant tumour-associated clones. 60% to 75% of squamous and approximately 30% of adenocarcinoma cases had tumour-associated clones >0.5%. Lung adenocarcinomas had lower top 10 clone scores and clonality than squamous tumours.

The CDR3 is 13 residues long. Germline CDR1 and CDR2: SGDLS and YYNGEE. V was clipped by 0 bases and J by 5 bases, with 8 bases between them. Here immunoSEQ multiplex PCR was the method, and the copy in TCRdb shows in-frame clones only, minus some. Of almost 3,000 clones listed, around 70% are singletons. This TCR derives from a human donor with non-small cell lung cancer. The chain is built from TRBV9 and TRBJ1-1, with D possibly being TRBD1 (5 bases). The sample was lung tumor tissue. In DNA, the CDR3 is TGTGCCAGCAGCGTAGCAGGGCGGACTGAAGCTTTCTTT. Translation gives CASSVAGRTEAFF.